The rows below give T cell receptor beta chains drawn from one sample of a study of HIV-infected children after antiretroviral therapy interruption. TCRdb re-called the 3' RACE reads with MiXCR, one entry per CDR3 protein. The data hold more than 75,000 distinct CDR3 sequences, with 6% to 8.5% observed a single time. The sequences come from CD45RA+ CD4+ T cells from PBMCs, pooled from several time points, collected from a donor given antiretroviral therapy, either interrupted or continuous. Every receptor here comes from a pool of human donors with HIV. Each CDR3 is given with its conserved first and last residue. D genes are given only for firm matches. Some rows have no size entry. The others give once, few or many, or a class for an expanded clone.

NA 16 TRBJ2-2 many TRBV15 TGTGCCACCAGCAGAGATCGACGCTCCTTGAGTGGGGAGCTGTTTTTT CATSRDRRSLSGELFF
NA 19 TRBJ2-7 NA TRBV3-1 TGTGCCAGCAGCCAGAGGATAAGCGTCAGGGGCGCCAGCTCCTACGAGCAGTACTTC CASSQRISVRGASSYEQYF
TRBD1 14 TRBJ2-7 few TRBV12-3/TRBV12-4 TGTGCCAGCACGTCGGGACAGTTCTCCTACGAGCAGTACTTC CASTSGQFSYEQYF
NA 14 TRBJ1-4 many TRBV5-1 TGCGCCAGCAGCTTGACTGGGGCGGATGAAAAACTGTTTTTT CASSLTGADEKLFF
NA 13 TRBJ2-7 many TRBV28 TGTGCCAGCAAGGGGCTCCCCTCCTACGAGCAGTACTTC CASKGLPSYEQYF
NA 15 TRBJ2-7 many TRBV28 TGTGCCAGCAGTTTATGGAGCGACCGTTCCTACGAGCAGTACTTC CASSLWSDRSYEQYF
NA 15 TRBJ2-7 many TRBV28 TGTGCCAGCAGCTCCCCGGGCGGAGGTTCCTACGAGCAGTACTTC CASSSPGGGSYEQYF
NA 15 TRBJ2-7 many TRBV12-5 TGTGCTAGTGGTTTCACACCCTACCAGACCTACGAGCAGTACTTC CASGFTPYQTYEQYF
TRBD2 17 TRBJ2-3 many TRBV23-1 TGCGCCAGCAGTCTTCCGGGACTAGCGGGGGGGCGCGATACGCAGTATTTT CASSLPGLAGGRDTQYF
NA 12 TRBJ2-7 many TRBV7-9 TGTGCCAGCAGCCAAACATCTAGGGAGCAGTACTTC CASSQTSREQYF
NA 13 TRBJ1-1 many TRBV1 TGCACCAGCAGCCTCGCGAGTTCGGGTAAAGCTTTCTTT CTSSLASSGKAFF
NA 15 TRBJ2-1 many TRBV5-1 TGCGCCAGCAGCTTGGTCCAGGGGTCCTACAATGAGCAGTTCTTC CASSLVQGSYNEQFF
NA 14 TRBJ1-5 NA TRBV7-1 TGTGCCAGTATCGCCTTGGGGGGCAATCAGCCCCAGCATTTT CASIALGGNQPQHF
NA 13 TRBJ2-7 many TRBV27 TGTGCCAGCAGTTTCTACCCCATCTACGAGCAGTACTTC CASSFYPIYEQYF
NA 11 TRBJ2-5 many TRBV7-8 TGTGCCAGCAGCGGATACGAGACCCAGTACTTC CASSGYETQYF
NA 15 TRBJ2-7 many TRBV20-1 TGCAGTGCTAGAGCACAAACACTTCTTGCCTACGAGCAGTACTTC CSARAQTLLAYEQYF
TRBD2 15 TRBJ2-7 many TRBV12-3/TRBV12-4 TGTGCCAGCACCTCCCGTGGGGGGGATCTAGGGGAGCAGTACTTC CASTSRGGDLGEQYF
TRBD1 15 TRBJ2-7 few TRBV5-1 TGCGCCAGCAGCTTAGTCCCGGGACAGGGATACGAGCAGTACTTC CASSLVPGQGYEQYF
TRBD1 15 TRBJ1-1 many TRBV12-3/TRBV12-4 TGTGCCAGCAGTGTCCCTCAGGGGGCAGGGGATGAAGCTTTCTTT CASSVPQGAGDEAFF
NA 14 TRBJ2-7 many TRBV7-9 TGTGCCAGCAGCTTAGTCTTTGCGAGCGACGAGCAGTACTTC CASSLVFASDEQYF
NA 18 TRBJ1-4 NA TRBV11-2 TGTGCCAGCAGCTTACATACGTCGGTCGGTCAGCTCAATGAAAAACTGTTTTTT CASSLHTSVGQLNEKLFF
NA 15 TRBJ2-6 NA TRBV19 TGTGCCAGTAGACAGGGAAACTCTGGGGCCAACGTCCTGACTTTC CASRQGNSGANVLTF
NA 14 TRBJ1-2 few TRBV19 TGTGCCAGTAGTATAACCGGGTTTGACTATGGCTACACCTTC CASSITGFDYGYTF
NA 13 TRBJ2-1 many TRBV24-1 TGTGCCACCAGTGATTTCCCCTTCGATGAGCAGTTCTTC CATSDFPFDEQFF
NA 14 TRBJ1-5 many TRBV6-5 TGTGCCAGCAGACAGCGGCCTAGCAATCAGCCCCAGCATTTT CASRQRPSNQPQHF
TRBD1 15 TRBJ1-4 few TRBV15 TGTGCCACCAGCAGAGGCAGGGGGCAGAATGAAAAACTGTTTTTT CATSRGRGQNEKLFF
TRBD2 14 TRBJ2-7 many TRBV29-1 TGCAGCGTTACCCCCGCGGGGGTCCCTTACGAGCAGTACTTC CSVTPAGVPYEQYF
NA 11 TRBJ1-1 NA TRBV29-1 TGCAGCGTTCACAGGTCGACTGAAGCTTTCTTT CSVHRSTEAFF
TRBD2 15 TRBJ2-1 many TRBV5-1 TGCGCCAGCAGCTCCCGCGGGGGGTTCGACAATGAGCAGTTCTTC CASSSRGGFDNEQFF
TRBD2 15 TRBJ2-3 many TRBV20-1 TGCAGTGCTCCTCGAGGGAGCGGGGGGCGAGATACGCAGTATTTT CSAPRGSGGRDTQYF
NA 16 TRBJ2-3 many TRBV6-5 TGTGCCAGCAGTTACGCCCTAGACCCTGTTACGGATACGCAGTATTTT CASSYALDPVTDTQYF
NA 10 TRBJ2-1 many TRBV20-1 TGCAGTGCTAGTCCCTATGAGCAGTTCTTC CSASPYEQFF
NA 16 TRBJ1-1 many TRBV12-3/TRBV12-4 TGTGCCAGCAGTTTATGGGGTAGACATGTGAACACTGAAGCTTTCTTT CASSLWGRHVNTEAFF
TRBD1 13 TRBJ2-1 many TRBV20-1 TGCAGTGCCGGGACAGGGGTTGTGAATGAGCAGTTCTTC CSAGTGVVNEQFF
TRBD1 14 TRBJ2-5 few TRBV29-1 TGCAGCGTGGAAGGACAGGGGTTCCGAGAGACCCAGTACTTC CSVEGQGFRETQYF
NA 12 TRBJ2-4 many TRBV25-1 TGTGCCAGCAGTGACAGGAGAAACATTCAGTACTTC CASSDRRNIQYF
NA 15 TRBJ1-2 many TRBV7-3 TGTGCCAGCAGCTTATCTCCGATAGCCTACGGTGGCTACACCTTC CASSLSPIAYGGYTF
NA 14 TRBJ1-5 NA TRBV28 TGTGCCAGCAGTTTATCCTCACTCGGTCAGCCCCAGCATTTT CASSLSSLGQPQHF
TRBD1 13 TRBJ1-1 many TRBV3-1 TGTGCCAGCAGCGGGACAGGGGACACAGAAGTCTTCTTT CASSGTGDTEVFF
NA 13 TRBJ1-2 many TRBV3-1 TGTGCCAGCAGCCAAGGGACGGTGGGAGGCTACACCTTC CASSQGTVGGYTF
TRBD1 14 TRBJ1-2 many TRBV6-5 TGTGCCAGCAGCCAAAGGGACAGGCGCTATGGCTACACCTTC CASSQRDRRYGYTF
NA 14 TRBJ2-2 few TRBV19 TGTGCCAGTAGACTGATCGAGGGGGAGCGGGAGCTGTTTTTT CASRLIEGERELFF
TRBD1 14 TRBJ1-1 many TRBV7-9 TGTGCCAGCAGCTTGAGGGGGCCGGACACTGAAGCTTTCTTT CASSLRGPDTEAFF
NA 15 TRBJ2-1 many TRBV6-5 TGTGCCAGCAGTTCCCTCTTTACAAGCTACAATGAGCAGTTCTTC CASSSLFTSYNEQFF
NA 13 TRBJ2-7 many TRBV29-1 TGCAGCGTTGACAGGGTGGGATCCTACGAGCAGTACTTC CSVDRVGSYEQYF
NA 14 TRBJ1-6 NA TRBV7-3 TGTGCCAGCAGCTTAACGGGTCAGGGATCACCCCTCCACTTT CASSLTGQGSPLHF
NA 14 TRBJ2-7 many TRBV20-1 TGCAGTGCTAGAGACGGGCAGGACCCCTACGAGCAGTACTTC CSARDGQDPYEQYF
TRBD2 15 TRBJ2-2 many TRBV5-1 TGCGCCAGCAGCCTCCCGCTAGCGGGCACCGGGGAGCTGTTTTTT CASSLPLAGTGELFF
NA 14 TRBJ1-1 NA TRBV7-8 TGTGCCAGCATAGAGGGCGTGTTGAACACTGAAGCTTTCTTT CASIEGVLNTEAFF
NA 14 TRBJ2-7 few TRBV5-1 TGCGCCAGCAGCTCACAGACTAACTACTACGAGCAGTACTTC CASSSQTNYYEQYF
NA 14 TRBJ1-3 many TRBV5-4 TGTGCCAGCAGCATGGACCGATTTGATAACACCATATATTTT CASSMDRFDNTIYF
TRBD1 18 TRBJ1-1 NA TRBV6-2/TRBV6-3 TGTGCCAGCAGTACTGAGGACAGGGTCCGTTTCAGCGTGACTGAAGCTTTCTTT CASSTEDRVRFSVTEAFF
TRBD1 15 TRBJ2-2 NA TRBV5-1 TGCGCCAGCAGCTCCACAGGGGATGGGACCGGGGAGCTGTTTTTT CASSSTGDGTGELFF
NA 13 TRBJ1-1 many TRBV20-1 TGCAGTGCTAGAGGGGACCGGGGTACTGAAGCTTTCTTT CSARGDRGTEAFF
TRBD1 15 TRBJ2-1 few TRBV19 TGTGCCAGTAGTGTCCGGGACAGGGGTGCTAATGAGCAGTTCTTC CASSVRDRGANEQFF
NA 15 TRBJ1-5 few TRBV28 TGTGCCAGCAGTTCCGGGGCCATTGGGGATCAGCCCCAGCATTTT CASSSGAIGDQPQHF